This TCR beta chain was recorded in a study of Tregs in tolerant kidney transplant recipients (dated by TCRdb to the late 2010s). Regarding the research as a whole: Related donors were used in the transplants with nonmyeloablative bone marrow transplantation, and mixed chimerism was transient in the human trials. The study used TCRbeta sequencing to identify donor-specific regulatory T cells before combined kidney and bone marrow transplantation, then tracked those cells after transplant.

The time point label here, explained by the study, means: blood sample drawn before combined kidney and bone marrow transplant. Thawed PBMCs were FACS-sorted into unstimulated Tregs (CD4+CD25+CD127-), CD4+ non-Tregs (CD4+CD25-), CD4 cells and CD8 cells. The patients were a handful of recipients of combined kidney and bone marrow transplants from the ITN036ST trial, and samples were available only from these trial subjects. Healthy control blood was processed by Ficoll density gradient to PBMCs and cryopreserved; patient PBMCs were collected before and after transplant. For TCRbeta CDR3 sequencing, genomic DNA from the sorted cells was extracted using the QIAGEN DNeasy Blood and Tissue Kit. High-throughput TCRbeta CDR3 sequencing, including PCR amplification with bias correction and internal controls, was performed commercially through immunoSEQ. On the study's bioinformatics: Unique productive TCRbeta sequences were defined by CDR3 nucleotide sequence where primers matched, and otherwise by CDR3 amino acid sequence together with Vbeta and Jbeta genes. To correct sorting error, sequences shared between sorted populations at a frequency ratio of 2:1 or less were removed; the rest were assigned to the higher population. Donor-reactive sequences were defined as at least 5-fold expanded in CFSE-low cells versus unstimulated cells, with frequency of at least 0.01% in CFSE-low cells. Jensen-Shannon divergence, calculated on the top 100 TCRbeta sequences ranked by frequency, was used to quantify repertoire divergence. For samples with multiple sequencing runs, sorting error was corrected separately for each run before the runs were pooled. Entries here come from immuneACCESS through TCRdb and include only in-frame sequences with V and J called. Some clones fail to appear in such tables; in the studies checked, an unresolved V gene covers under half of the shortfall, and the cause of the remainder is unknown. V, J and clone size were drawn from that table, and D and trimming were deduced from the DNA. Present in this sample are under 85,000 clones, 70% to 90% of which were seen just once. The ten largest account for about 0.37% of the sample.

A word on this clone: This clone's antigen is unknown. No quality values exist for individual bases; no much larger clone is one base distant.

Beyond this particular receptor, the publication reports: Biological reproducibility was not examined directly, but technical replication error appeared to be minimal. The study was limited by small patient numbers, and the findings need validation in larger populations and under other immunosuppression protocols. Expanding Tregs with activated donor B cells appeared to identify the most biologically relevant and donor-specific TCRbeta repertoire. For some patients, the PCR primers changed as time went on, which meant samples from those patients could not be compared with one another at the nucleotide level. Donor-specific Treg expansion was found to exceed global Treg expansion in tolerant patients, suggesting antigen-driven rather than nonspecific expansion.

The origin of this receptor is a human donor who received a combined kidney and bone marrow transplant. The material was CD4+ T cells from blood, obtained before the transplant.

The nucleotide sequence is given as TGTGCCAGCAGTTACTCGAGGGGACTAGCCAAAAACATTCAGTACTTC. It encodes CASSYSRGLAKNIQYF. This sequence uses TRBV6-5 and TRBJ2-4, with a weak D call of TRBD2 (6 bases match). V gives up 0 bases and J gives up 0 bases, and the segment between their germline ends measures 9 bases. The CDR3 goes from the cysteine to the phenylalanine over 16 residues. Just the 48-base CDR3 DNA is kept, in frame starting at base 1. CDR1 MNHEY and CDR2 SVGAGI are derived from the germline V gene.